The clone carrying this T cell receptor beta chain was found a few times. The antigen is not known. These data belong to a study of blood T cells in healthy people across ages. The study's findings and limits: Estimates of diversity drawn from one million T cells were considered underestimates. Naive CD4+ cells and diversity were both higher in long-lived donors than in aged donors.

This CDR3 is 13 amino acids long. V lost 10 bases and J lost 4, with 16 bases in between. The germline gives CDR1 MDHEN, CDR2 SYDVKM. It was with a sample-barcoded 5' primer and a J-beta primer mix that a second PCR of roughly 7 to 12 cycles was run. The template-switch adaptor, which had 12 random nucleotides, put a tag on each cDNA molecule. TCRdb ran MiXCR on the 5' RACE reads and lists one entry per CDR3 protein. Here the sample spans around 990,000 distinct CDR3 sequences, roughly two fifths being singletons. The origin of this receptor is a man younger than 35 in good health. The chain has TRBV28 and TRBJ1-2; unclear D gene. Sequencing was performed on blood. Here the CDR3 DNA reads TGTGCCACCGAGGACTCGACCAGCTATGGCTACACCTTC. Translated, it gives CATEDSTSYGYTF.